This T cell receptor (beta chain) comes out of a study of beta chain features in type 1 diabetes. Study conclusions and caveats: Using cDNA template may skew counts toward highly expressing activated cells. Researchers report that Type 1 diabetes patients had moderately but significantly shorter TCRB CDR3s across all four CD4+ subsets. VDJ junctions in type 1 diabetes patients carried more deletions and fewer insertions.

The germline gives CDR1 MDHEN, CDR2 SYDVKM. This CDR3 is built from 14 residues. The V end was cut by 6 bases, the J end by 11 bases, with 22 bases between. To note about this clone: Its antigen is unidentified.

What was sequenced were expressed TCRB transcripts, since all of the isolated RNA had been reverse transcribed. Only in-frame clones appear in the TCRdb table, and some are missing; sequencing was by immunoSEQ multiplex PCR. Of 160,000 or so clones in the sample, around 9% were seen once. The authors took one heparinised blood draw, averaging about 120 mL, from each donor. The sample consisted of central memory CD4+ T cells from blood. The V and J genes are TRBV28 and TRBJ1-1; D possibly corresponds to TRBD1 (6 bases). The receptor's source is a woman aged 25 to 39 with type 1 diabetes. DNA for the CDR3: TGTGCCAGCAGACCTGGGACAAATACACTGAACGCTTTCTTT. Its protein is CASRPGTNTLNAFF.